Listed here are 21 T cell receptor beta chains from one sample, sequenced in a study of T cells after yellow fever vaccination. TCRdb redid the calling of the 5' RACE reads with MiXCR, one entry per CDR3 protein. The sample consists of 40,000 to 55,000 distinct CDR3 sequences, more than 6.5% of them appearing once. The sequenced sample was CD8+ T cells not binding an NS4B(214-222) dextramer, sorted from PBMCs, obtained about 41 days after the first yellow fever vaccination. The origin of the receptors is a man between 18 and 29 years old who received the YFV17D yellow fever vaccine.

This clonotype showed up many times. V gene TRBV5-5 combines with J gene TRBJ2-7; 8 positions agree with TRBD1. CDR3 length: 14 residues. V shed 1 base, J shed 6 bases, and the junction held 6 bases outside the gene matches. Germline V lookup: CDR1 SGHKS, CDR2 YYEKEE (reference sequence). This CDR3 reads CASSLTGGIGEQYV. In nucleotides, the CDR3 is TGTGCCAGCAGCTTGACAGGGGGTATAGGCGAGCAGTACGTC.

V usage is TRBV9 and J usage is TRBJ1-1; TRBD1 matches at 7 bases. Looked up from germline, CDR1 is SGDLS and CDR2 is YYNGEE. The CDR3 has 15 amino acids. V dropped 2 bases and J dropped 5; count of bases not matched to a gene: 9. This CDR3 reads CASSVGSPGGTEAFF. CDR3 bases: TGTGCCAGCAGCGTGGGGAGTCCAGGGGGGACTGAAGCTTTCTTT.

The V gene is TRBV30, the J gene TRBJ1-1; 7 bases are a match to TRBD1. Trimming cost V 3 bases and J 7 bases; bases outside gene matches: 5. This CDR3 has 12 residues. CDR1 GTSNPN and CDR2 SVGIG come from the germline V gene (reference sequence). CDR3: CAWSQGVSEAFF. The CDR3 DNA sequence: TGTGCCTGGAGCCAGGGGGTGAGTGAAGCTTTCTTT. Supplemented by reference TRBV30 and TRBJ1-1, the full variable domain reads SQTIHQWPATLVQPVGSPLSLECTVEGTSNPNLYWYRQAAGRGLQLLFYSVGIGQISSEVPQNLSASRPQDRQFILSSKKLLLSDSGFYLCAWSQGVSEAFFGQGTRLTVV.

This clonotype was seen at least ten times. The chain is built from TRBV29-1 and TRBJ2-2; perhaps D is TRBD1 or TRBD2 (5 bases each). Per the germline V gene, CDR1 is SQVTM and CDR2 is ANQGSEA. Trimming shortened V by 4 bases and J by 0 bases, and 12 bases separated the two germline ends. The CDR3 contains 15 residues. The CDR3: CSVGLGTANTGELFF. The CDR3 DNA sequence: TGCAGCGTTGGTCTCGGGACCGCGAACACCGGGGAGCTGTTTTTT.

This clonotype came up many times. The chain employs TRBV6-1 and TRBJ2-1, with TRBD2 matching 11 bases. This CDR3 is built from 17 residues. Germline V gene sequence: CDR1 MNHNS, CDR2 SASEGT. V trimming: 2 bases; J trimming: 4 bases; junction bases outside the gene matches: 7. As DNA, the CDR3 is TGTGCCAGCAGTGAACTAGCGGGGGGCCGGTTGTACAATGAGCAGTTCTTC. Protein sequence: CASSELAGGRLYNEQFF.

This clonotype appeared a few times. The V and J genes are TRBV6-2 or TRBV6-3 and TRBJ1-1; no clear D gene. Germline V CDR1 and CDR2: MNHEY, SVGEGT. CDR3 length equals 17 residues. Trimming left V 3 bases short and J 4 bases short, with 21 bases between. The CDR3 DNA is TGTGCCAGCAGTTATTCAGTTCCCCTCAGTGGGGTCACTGAAGCTTTCTTT. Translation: CASSYSVPLSGVTEAFF.

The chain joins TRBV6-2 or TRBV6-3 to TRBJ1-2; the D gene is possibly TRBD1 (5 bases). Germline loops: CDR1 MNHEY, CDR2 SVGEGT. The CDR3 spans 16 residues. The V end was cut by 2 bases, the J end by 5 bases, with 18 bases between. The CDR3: CASSYPSPVQDYGYTF. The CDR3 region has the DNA TGTGCCAGCAGTTACCCCAGCCCCGTACAGGATTATGGCTACACCTTC.

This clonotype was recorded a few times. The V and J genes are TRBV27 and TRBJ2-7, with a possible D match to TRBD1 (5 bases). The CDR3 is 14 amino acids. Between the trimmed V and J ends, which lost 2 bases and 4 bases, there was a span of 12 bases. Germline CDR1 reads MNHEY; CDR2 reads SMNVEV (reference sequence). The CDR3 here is CASSLRGPGYEQYF. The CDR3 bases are TGTGCCAGCAGTTTAAGGGGCCCAGGGTACGAGCAGTACTTC.

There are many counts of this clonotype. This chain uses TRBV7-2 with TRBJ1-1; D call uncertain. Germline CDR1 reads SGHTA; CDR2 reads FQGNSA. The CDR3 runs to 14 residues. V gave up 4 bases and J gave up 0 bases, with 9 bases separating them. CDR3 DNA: TGTGCCAGCAGCTCGCCAACGGTGAACACTGAAGCTTTCTTT. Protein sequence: CASSSPTVNTEAFF.

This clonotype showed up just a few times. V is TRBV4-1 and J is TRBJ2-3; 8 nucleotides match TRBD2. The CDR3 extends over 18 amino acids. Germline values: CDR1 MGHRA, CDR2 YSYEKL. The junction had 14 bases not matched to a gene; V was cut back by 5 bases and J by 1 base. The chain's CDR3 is CASSFRPEQAGGTDTQYF. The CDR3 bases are TGCGCCAGCAGCTTCCGCCCGGAGCAAGCGGGGGGCACAGATACGCAGTATTTT.

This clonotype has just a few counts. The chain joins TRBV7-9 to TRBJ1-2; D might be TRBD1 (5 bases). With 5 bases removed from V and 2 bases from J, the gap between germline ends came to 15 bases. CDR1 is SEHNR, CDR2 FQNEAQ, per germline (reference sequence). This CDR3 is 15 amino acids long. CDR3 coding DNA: TGTGCCAGCAGCCCCGGGACCCTACGGAACTATGGCTACACCTTC. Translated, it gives CASSPGTLRNYGYTF. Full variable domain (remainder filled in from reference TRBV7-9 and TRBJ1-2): DTGVSQNPRHKITKRGQNVTFRCDPISEHNRLYWYRQTLGQGPEFLTYFQNEAQLEKSRLLSDRFSAERPKGSFSTLEIQRTEQGDSAMYLCASSPGTLRNYGYTFGSGTRLTVV.

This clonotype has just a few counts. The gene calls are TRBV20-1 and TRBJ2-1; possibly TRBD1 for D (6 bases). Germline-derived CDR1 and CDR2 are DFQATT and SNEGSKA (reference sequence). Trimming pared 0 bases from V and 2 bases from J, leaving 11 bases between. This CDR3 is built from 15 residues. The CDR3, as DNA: TGCAGTGCTAGAGATCAGGGACAAGCCTACAATGAGCAGTTCTTC. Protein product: CSARDQGQAYNEQFF.

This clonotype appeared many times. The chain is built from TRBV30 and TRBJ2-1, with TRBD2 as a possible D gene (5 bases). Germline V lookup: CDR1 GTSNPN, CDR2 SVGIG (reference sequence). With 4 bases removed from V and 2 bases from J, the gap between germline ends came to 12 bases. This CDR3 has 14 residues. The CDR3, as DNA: TGTGCCTGGAATAGAGCGGTACCCTACAATGAGCAGTTCTTC. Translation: CAWNRAVPYNEQFF.

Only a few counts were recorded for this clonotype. CDR3 sequence reads: CSAESSGMNTEAFF. The CDR3 region has the DNA TGCAGTGCGGAGTCCAGCGGCATGAACACTGAAGCTTTCTTT. The rearrangement uses TRBV20-1 and TRBJ1-1; D is ambiguous. V was cut by 6 bases and J by 0 bases, with 14 bases left in between. Per the germline V gene, CDR1 is DFQATT and CDR2 is SNEGSKA (reference sequence). The CDR3 extends over 14 amino acids.

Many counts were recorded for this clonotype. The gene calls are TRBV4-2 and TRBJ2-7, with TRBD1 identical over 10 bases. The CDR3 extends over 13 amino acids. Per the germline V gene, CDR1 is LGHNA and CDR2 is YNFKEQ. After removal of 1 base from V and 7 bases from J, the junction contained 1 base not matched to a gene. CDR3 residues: CASSQAGQGEQYF. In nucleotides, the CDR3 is TGTGCCAGCAGCCAAGCGGGACAGGGGGAGCAGTACTTC.

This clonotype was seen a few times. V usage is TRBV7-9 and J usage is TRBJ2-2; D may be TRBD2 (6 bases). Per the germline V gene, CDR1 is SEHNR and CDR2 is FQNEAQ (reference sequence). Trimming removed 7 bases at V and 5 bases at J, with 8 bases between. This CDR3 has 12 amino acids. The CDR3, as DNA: TGTGCCAGCACAGGGAGGACCGGGGAGCTGTTTTTT. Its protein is CASTGRTGELFF.

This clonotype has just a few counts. This CDR3 reads CASRSQGNTEAFF. The CDR3 region has the DNA TGTGCCAGCAGATCACAGGGGAACACTGAAGCTTTCTTT. The chain employs TRBV6-1 and TRBJ1-1; TRBD1 is a possible D gene (6 bases). The V gene lost 6 bases and the J gene lost 1 base, with 9 bases spanning the gap. The CDR3 contains 13 residues. CDR1 MNHNS and CDR2 SASEGT come from the germline V gene.

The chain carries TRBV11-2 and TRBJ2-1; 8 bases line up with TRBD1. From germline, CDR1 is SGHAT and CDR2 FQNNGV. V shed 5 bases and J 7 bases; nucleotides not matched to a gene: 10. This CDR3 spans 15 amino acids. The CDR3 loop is CASSRMGRQGNEQFF. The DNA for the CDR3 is TGTGCCAGCAGCCGCATGGGGAGACAGGGGAATGAGCAGTTCTTC.

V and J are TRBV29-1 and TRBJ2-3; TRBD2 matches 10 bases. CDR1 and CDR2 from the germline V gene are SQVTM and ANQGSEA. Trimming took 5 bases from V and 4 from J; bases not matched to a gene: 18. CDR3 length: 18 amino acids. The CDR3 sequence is CSVKTQLERGGRADTQYF. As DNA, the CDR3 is TGCAGCGTTAAAACACAACTAGAGCGGGGGGGCCGCGCAGATACGCAGTATTTT.

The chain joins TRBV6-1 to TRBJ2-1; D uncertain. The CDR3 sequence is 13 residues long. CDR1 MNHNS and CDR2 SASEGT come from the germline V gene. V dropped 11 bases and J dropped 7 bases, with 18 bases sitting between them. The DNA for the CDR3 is TGTGCCTGCCGTGAGCGCCCAAGTAATGAGCAGTTCTTC. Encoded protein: CACRERPSNEQFF.

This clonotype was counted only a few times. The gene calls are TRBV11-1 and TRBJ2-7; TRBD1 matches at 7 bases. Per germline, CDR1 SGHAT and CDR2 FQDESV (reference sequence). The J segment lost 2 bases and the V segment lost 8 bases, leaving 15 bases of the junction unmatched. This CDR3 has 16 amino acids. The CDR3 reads CASGVVKGAETYEQYF. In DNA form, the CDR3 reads TGTGCCAGCGGCGTAGTGAAGGGGGCCGAGACCTACGAGCAGTACTTC.